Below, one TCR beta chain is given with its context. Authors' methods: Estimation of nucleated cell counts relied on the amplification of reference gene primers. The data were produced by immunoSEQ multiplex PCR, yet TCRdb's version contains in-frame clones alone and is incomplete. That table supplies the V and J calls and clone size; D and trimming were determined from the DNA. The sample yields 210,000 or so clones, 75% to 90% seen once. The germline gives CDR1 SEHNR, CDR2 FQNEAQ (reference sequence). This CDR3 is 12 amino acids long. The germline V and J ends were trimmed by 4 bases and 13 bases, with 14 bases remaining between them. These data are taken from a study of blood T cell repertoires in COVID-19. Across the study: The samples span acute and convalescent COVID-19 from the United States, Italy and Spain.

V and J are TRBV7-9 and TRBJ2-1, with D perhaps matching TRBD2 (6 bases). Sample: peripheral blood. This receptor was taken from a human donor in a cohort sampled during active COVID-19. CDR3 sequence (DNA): TGTGCCAGCAGCTCCCCTTCGGGGACTCAGTTCTTC. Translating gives CASSSPSGTQFF.